This record concerns one T cell receptor (beta chain) sequence. Its target is unknown. Profiling relied on immunoSEQ multiplex PCR, and the TCRdb table lists in-frame clones only, not all of them. Counted here are several thousand clones, around 92% occurring once; the ten biggest clones make up approximately 2.5%. V lost 8 bases and J lost 0, with 7 bases in between. The CDR3 totals 12 residues. Germline V gene sequence: CDR1 LNHDA, CDR2 SQIVND (reference sequence). These data come from a study of T cells in localized non-small cell lung cancer. Regarding the study as a whole: In uninvolved adjacent lung, T cell clonality reached its highest value, exceeding tumor. With higher T cell density in blood came longer overall survival.

The material was peripheral blood, obtained before any cancer treatment. This chain uses TRBV19 with TRBJ1-1; no firm D call. This receptor was obtained from a female donor older than 55 with stage II squamous cell lung carcinoma. The CDR3 reads CASSNMNTEAFF. Written as DNA, the CDR3 is TGTGCCAGTTCGAATATGAACACTGAAGCTTTCTTT.